What follows are 30 T cell receptor beta chains derived from one specimen sequenced in a study of Graves' ophthalmopathy and Graves' hyperthyroidism. Amplification targeted the TCR beta CDR3 regions, with RNA transcripts as the source material. The authors performed first-round RT-PCR with HTBI primers and then a second-round multiplex PCR. TCRdb re-analysed the multiplex PCR reads in MiXCR, keeping a single row per CDR3 protein. The sample includes hundreds of thousands of distinct CDR3 sequences, about 20% of them seen just once. Sequenced: peripheral blood. These receptors came from a woman between 18 and 29 years old with stable Graves' hyperthyroidism. Some clones in this sample may be carry-over from other donors' samples.

This chain uses TRBV4-2 with TRBJ1-5, with 10 bases lining up with TRBD1. From germline, CDR1 is LGHNA and CDR2 YNFKEQ. The length of the CDR3 is 17 residues. V lost 4 bases to trimming and J lost 6 bases; unmatched junction nucleotides: 12. This chain's CDR3 is CASSPLGDRGWSQPQHF. In DNA, the CDR3 is TGTGCCAGCAGCCCATTGGGGGACAGGGGATGGAGTCAGCCCCAGCATTTT.

This clonotype was seen a handful of times. J is TRBJ1-2 and V is TRBV19; 8 bases are a match to TRBD1. From germline, CDR1 is LNHDA and CDR2 SQIVND (reference sequence). The J segment lost 2 bases and the V segment lost 7 bases, leaving 3 bases of the junction unmatched. The CDR3 extends over 13 amino acids. The CDR3 loop reads CASTDRVNYGYTF. Here the CDR3 DNA reads TGTGCCAGTACGGACAGGGTAAACTATGGCTACACCTTC.

The chain employs TRBV7-8 and TRBJ2-7, with 8 bases matching TRBD1. The CDR3 is 16 residues long. V trimming: 5 bases; J trimming: 0 bases; junction bases outside the gene matches: 9. Germline-derived CDR1 and CDR2 are SGHVS and FQNEAQ. The CDR3 loop reads CASSALDRDLSYEQYF. The CDR3 nucleotides are TGTGCCAGCAGCGCCCTGGACAGGGACCTCTCCTACGAGCAGTACTTC.

The rearrangement joins TRBV7-3 to TRBJ1-5; D remains unclear. Trimming stripped 2 bases from V and 2 bases from J, with 10 bases between. Germline values: CDR1 SGHTA, CDR2 FQGTGA. The CDR3 spans 15 residues. The CDR3 nucleotides read TGTGCCAGCAGCTTAGCAGCTAATGGCAATCAGCCCCAGCATTTT. Protein sequence: CASSLAANGNQPQHF.

The rearrangement links TRBV4-1 to TRBJ1-6; TRBD1 matches 8 bases. V shed 4 bases and J 6 bases; nucleotides not matched to a gene: 11. Germline-derived CDR1 and CDR2 are MGHRA and YSYEKL. This CDR3 comprises 17 residues. The CDR3 here is CASSRIQGGATNSPLHF. The DNA of the CDR3 is TGCGCCAGCAGCCGGATACAGGGGGGAGCTACTAATTCACCCCTCCACTTT.

This clonotype occurred many times. The chain employs TRBV12-3 or TRBV12-4 and TRBJ1-2; D may be TRBD1 (6 bases). V shed 2 bases and J shed 1 base, with 17 bases lying between them. This CDR3 is built from 17 residues. DNA for the CDR3: TGTGCCAGCAGTTTAAGGGACACAGGGTACTATAACTATGGCTACACCTTC. Its translation is CASSLRDTGYYNYGYTF.

This clonotype was seen a handful of times. V usage is TRBV4-1 and J usage is TRBJ2-2; D unclear. The V gene's germline CDR1 is MGHRA and CDR2 YSYEKL. The CDR3 has 14 residues. The germline V and J ends were trimmed by 2 bases and 6 bases, with 10 bases remaining between them. The CDR3 is CASSQRESAGELFF. The CDR3 DNA sequence: TGCGCCAGCAGCCAAAGGGAAAGCGCCGGGGAGCTGTTTTTT.

In this sample, this clonotype turned up many times. The chain links TRBV30 to TRBJ1-1, with TRBD1 as a possible D gene (5 bases). From germline, CDR1 is GTSNPN and CDR2 SVGIG (reference sequence). The CDR3 contains 13 residues. With 3 bases removed from V and 4 bases from J, the gap between germline ends came to 12 bases. For the CDR3, the DNA is TGTGCCTGGAGGAGGGGCACGGGCACTGAAGCTTTCTTT. Protein sequence: CAWRRGTGTEAFF.

This clonotype was picked up many times. The chain uses TRBV30 and TRBJ1-5, with unresolved D. Deletions cut 2 bases from V and 4 bases from J, with 9 bases between. The V gene's germline CDR1 is GTSNPN and CDR2 SVGIG (reference sequence). The CDR3 loop spans 13 amino acids. CDR3 loop: CAWSWTLNQPQHF. The DNA of the CDR3 is TGTGCCTGGAGTTGGACTCTAAATCAGCCCCAGCATTTT. The variable domain in full, with the rest retrieved from reference TRBV30 and TRBJ1-5, is SQTIHQWPATLVQPVGSPLSLECTVEGTSNPNLYWYRQAAGRGLQLLFYSVGIGQISSEVPQNLSASRPQDRQFILSSKKLLLSDSGFYLCAWSWTLNQPQHFGDGTRLSIL.

The gene calls are TRBV12-3 or TRBV12-4 and TRBJ2-1; D unresolved. The germline V and J ends were trimmed by 2 bases and 4 bases, with 9 bases remaining between them. CDR3 length equals 14 residues. DNA for the CDR3: TGTGCCAGCAGTTTACCCCTCAGGTACAATGAGCAGTTCTTC. Encoded protein: CASSLPLRYNEQFF.

This clonotype has at least ten counts. CDR3 coding DNA: TGCAGCGTCGGACAAGACGTCTTCAGCGAGCAGTACTTC. It translates to CSVGQDVFSEQYF. J is TRBJ2-7 and V is TRBV29-1, with D possibly TRBD1 on 5 matching bases. V was pared by 6 bases and J by 6 bases, with 18 bases between. Germline V gives CDR1 SQVTM, CDR2 ANQGSEA. This CDR3 region has 13 residues.

The gene calls are TRBV6-1 and TRBJ1-5, with a weak D call TRBD1 (5 bases). The CDR3 runs to 15 residues. Germline CDR1 reads MNHNS; CDR2 reads SASEGT. Trimming pared 3 bases from V and 0 bases from J, leaving 9 bases between. The CDR3 reads CASSDQGVSNQPQHF. The CDR3 DNA sequence: TGTGCCAGCAGTGATCAAGGGGTTAGCAATCAGCCCCAGCATTTT.

In its sample, this clonotype was seen many times. The V gene is TRBV30, the J gene TRBJ1-1; the D is unclear. Germline loops: CDR1 GTSNPN, CDR2 SVGIG (reference sequence). This CDR3 comprises 13 residues. V was trimmed by 0 bases and J by 3 bases, leaving 8 bases between them. CDR3 residues: CAWSVLRDTEAFF. The CDR3 bases are TGTGCCTGGAGTGTCCTACGGGACACTGAAGCTTTCTTT.

The V gene is TRBV6-2 or TRBV6-3, the J gene TRBJ2-7, with D unresolved. This CDR3 is built from 13 residues. Germline CDR1 reads MNHEY; CDR2 reads SVGEGT. V gave up 4 bases and J gave up 1 base, with 8 bases separating them. This chain's CDR3 is CASSSYRSYEQYF. CDR3 nucleotides: TGTGCCAGCAGTTCTTACAGATCCTACGAGCAGTACTTC.

J is TRBJ1-6 and V is TRBV2; D call uncertain. CDR1 SNHLY and CDR2 FYNNEI come from the germline V gene. This CDR3 has 18 amino acids. Trimming left V 8 bases short and J 0 bases short, with 20 bases between. The CDR3 region is CASFLTTSKSSYNSPLHF. The CDR3 DNA follows: TGTGCCAGCTTCCTGACAACGAGTAAGAGCTCCTATAATTCACCCCTCCACTTT.

The chain links TRBV5-1 to TRBJ1-2; maybe TRBD1 (6 bases). Germline V gives CDR1 SGHRS, CDR2 YFSETQ. There are 15 residues in the CDR3. Deletions cut 5 bases from V and 4 bases from J, with 18 bases between. The CDR3 is CASSLMTGDSYGYTF. CDR3 nucleotide sequence: TGCGCCAGCAGTTTAATGACAGGAGACTCCTATGGCTACACCTTC.

This clonotype was detected only a few times. The CDR3 protein is CASSQGGAGETQYF. The CDR3, as DNA: TGCGCCAGCAGCCAAGGGGGGGCTGGAGAGACCCAGTACTTC. The genes are TRBV4-1 and TRBJ2-5; D may correspond to TRBD1 or TRBD2 (6 bases each). The germline V gene encodes CDR1 MGHRA and CDR2 YSYEKL. Deletions cut 1 base from V and 4 bases from J, with 10 bases between. This CDR3 contains 14 residues.

At least ten counts were recorded for this clonotype. DNA for the CDR3: TGTGCCACCAGTGACCCACTGGAGGCTAATCAGCCCCAGCATTTT. Protein product: CATSDPLEANQPQHF. This chain uses TRBV24-1 with TRBJ1-5; D is unclear. V shed 4 bases and J shed 4 bases, with 13 bases lying between them. The germline V gene has CDR1 KGHDR and CDR2 SFDVKD. The CDR3 loop spans 15 amino acids.

This clonotype was recorded only once. The chain has TRBV6-2 or TRBV6-3 and TRBJ1-1, with D uncertain. V lost 1 base and J lost 3, with 6 bases in between. In germline, CDR1 is MNHEY, CDR2 SVGEGT. CDR3 length: 13 amino acids. The CDR3 region has the DNA TGTGCCAGCAGTTACTGGATTCACACTGAAGCTTTCTTT. Translating it yields CASSYWIHTEAFF.

This clonotype was observed many times. The chain uses TRBV6-5 and TRBJ1-1; a weak D match, TRBD1 (6 bases). Germline V CDR1 and CDR2: MNHEY, SVGAGI. Trimming left V 4 bases short and J 9 bases short, with 15 bases between. CDR3 length: 13 residues. CDR3 nucleotides: TGTGCCAGCAGTTCAGCACAAGGGGGGCAAGCTTTCTTT. Protein: CASSSAQGGQAFF.

This clonotype was seen ten or more times. The V call is TRBV28, the J call TRBJ2-7; 7 nucleotides agree with TRBD1. The CDR3 contains 13 residues. V trimming: 2 bases; J trimming: 6 bases; junction bases outside the gene matches: 4. Per germline, CDR1 MDHEN and CDR2 SYDVKM. The CDR3, as DNA: TGTGCCAGCAGTTTAGGACAGGAACGCGAGCAGTACTTC. This codes for CASSLGQEREQYF. The whole variable domain, remainder taken from reference TRBV28 and TRBJ2-7, is DVKVTQSSRYLVKRTGEKVFLECVQDMDHENMFWYRQDPGLGLRLIYFSYDVKMKEKGDIPEGYSVSREKKERFSLILESASTNQTSMYLCASSLGQEREQYFGPGTRLTVT.

The gene calls are TRBV19 and TRBJ1-2, with D maybe TRBD1 (6 bases). The CDR3 loop spans 15 amino acids. The V gene's germline CDR1 is LNHDA and CDR2 SQIVND (reference sequence). V gave up 5 bases and J gave up 0 bases, with 13 bases separating them. The CDR3 nucleotides are TGTGCCAGTAGTCCGGACAGAGTATCTAACTATGGCTACACCTTC. It is translated as CASSPDRVSNYGYTF.

This clonotype was recorded many times. The chain employs TRBV20-1 and TRBJ2-5, with 8 positions matching TRBD2. The V gene end was trimmed by 2 bases and the J gene end by 3 bases; junction bases not matched to a gene: 5. The V gene's germline CDR1 is DFQATT and CDR2 SNEGSKA (reference sequence). The CDR3 is 14 residues long. CDR3 in amino acids: CSARPRGGKETQYF. The CDR3, as DNA: TGCAGTGCTAGACCTCGGGGGGGGAAAGAGACCCAGTACTTC.

In this sample, this clonotype turned up many times. The chain has TRBV12-3 or TRBV12-4 and TRBJ2-7, with TRBD1 identical over 7 bases. The CDR3 spans 16 residues. The V gene end was trimmed by 1 base and the J gene end by 0 bases; junction bases not matched to a gene: 6. CDR3 sequence: CASSLEQGESSYEQYF. DNA for the CDR3: TGTGCCAGCAGTTTAGAGCAGGGGGAAAGCTCCTACGAGCAGTACTTC.

This clonotype has at least ten counts. The chain is built from TRBV4-1 and TRBJ1-6; D remains unclear. Germline values: CDR1 MGHRA, CDR2 YSYEKL. V dropped 0 bases and J dropped 10 bases, with 4 bases sitting between them. The CDR3 consists of 12 residues. CDR3 nucleotide sequence: TGCGCCAGCAGCCAAGAATACTCACCCCTCCACTTT. It specifies CASSQEYSPLHF.

V and J are TRBV7-2 and TRBJ2-7, with D possibly TRBD2 on 5 matching bases. The germline V and J ends were trimmed by 5 bases and 3 bases, with 17 bases remaining between them. This CDR3 region has 15 residues. Looked up from germline, CDR1 is SGHTA and CDR2 is FQGNSA. CDR3 in amino acids: CASSRTGGSGYEQYF. CDR3 coding DNA: TGTGCCAGCAGCCGGACGGGCGGGTCTGGCTACGAGCAGTACTTC.

This clonotype was recorded at least ten times. This chain joins TRBV12-3 or TRBV12-4 and TRBJ2-7, with no clear D. Trimming pared 4 bases from V and 6 bases from J, leaving 19 bases between. This CDR3 contains 15 residues. The CDR3 spells CASSSPLAQMSEQYF. CDR3 DNA: TGTGCCAGCAGTTCCCCCCTTGCCCAAATGAGCGAGCAGTACTTC.

The chain has TRBV7-3 and TRBJ2-2; 9 bases are shared with TRBD2. CDR1 is SGHTA, CDR2 FQGTGA, per germline. The junction had 12 bases not matched to a gene; V was cut back by 5 bases and J by 8 bases. The CDR3 totals 16 residues. CDR3 region: CASSPLGAGGLGELFF. As DNA, the CDR3 is TGTGCCAGCAGCCCCTTGGGGGCGGGAGGGCTGGGGGAGCTGTTTTTT.

In DNA form, the CDR3 reads TGTGCCAGCGCTCTGGGACTTGCCTCTGGAAACACCATATATTTT. This sequence encodes CASALGLASGNTIYF. This sequence joins TRBV6-1 and TRBJ1-3; TRBD1 might be the D (5 bases). Germline CDR1 is MNHNS and CDR2 is SASEGT. The ends were cut back, 8 bases at V and 0 bases at J, with 14 bases in the middle. This CDR3 contains 15 residues.

Comment on this clonotype: A much bigger clone sits one base away, suggesting this may be a read error. The chain couples TRBV9 to TRBJ2-2, with D unclear. This CDR3 has 16 amino acids. Germline V gene lookup returns CDR1 SGDLS and CDR2 YYNGEE. CDR3 in amino acids: CTSSVGMAADPGELFF. CDR3 nucleotide sequence: TGTACCAGCAGCGTAGGTATGGCAGCCGACCCCGGGGAGCTGTTTTTT.